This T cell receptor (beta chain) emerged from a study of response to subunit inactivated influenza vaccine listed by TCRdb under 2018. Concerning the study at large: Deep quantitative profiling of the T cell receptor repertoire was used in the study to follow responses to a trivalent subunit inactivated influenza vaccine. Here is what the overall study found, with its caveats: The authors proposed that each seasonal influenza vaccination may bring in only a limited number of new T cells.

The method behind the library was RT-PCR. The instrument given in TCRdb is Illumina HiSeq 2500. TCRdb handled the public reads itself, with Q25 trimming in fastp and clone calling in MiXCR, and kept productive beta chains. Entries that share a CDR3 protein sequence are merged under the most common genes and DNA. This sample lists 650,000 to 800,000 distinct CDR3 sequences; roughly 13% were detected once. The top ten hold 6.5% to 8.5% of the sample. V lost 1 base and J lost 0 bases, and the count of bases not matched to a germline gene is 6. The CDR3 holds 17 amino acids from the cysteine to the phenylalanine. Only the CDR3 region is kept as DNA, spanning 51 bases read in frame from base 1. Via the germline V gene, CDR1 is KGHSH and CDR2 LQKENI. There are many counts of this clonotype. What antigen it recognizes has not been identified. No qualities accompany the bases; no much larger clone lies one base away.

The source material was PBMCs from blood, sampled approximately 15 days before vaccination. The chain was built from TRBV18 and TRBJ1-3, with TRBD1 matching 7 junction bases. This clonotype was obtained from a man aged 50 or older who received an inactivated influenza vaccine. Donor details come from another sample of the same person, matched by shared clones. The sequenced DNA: TGTGCCAGCTCACCACAGACAGGGAGAATCTCTGGAAACACCATATATTTT. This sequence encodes CASSPQTGRISGNTIYF.